This is a list of T cell receptor beta chains from one sample in a study of blood T cell repertoires in COVID-19. Measured with immunoSEQ multiplex PCR; TCRdb has only the in-frame clones, and not every one. The data hold a few hundred thousand clones, with around 91% observed a single time. The sample comprised peripheral blood. The receptors shown here come from a woman aged 40 to 55 with COVID-19, enrolled during active disease. The CDR3 runs from the conserved cysteine through the conserved F or W. Fields, in order: D gene, clone size, J gene, CDR3 length, V gene, CDR3 protein, CDR3 DNA. The D gene is left open where the match is weak. Some rows mark clone size as missing; the rest say once, few, many or name a class of expanded clone.

>-|once|TRBJ1-1|13|TRBV12-3/TRBV12-4
CASSLGKNTEAFF
TGTGCCAGCAGCCTCGGGAAGAACACTGAAGCTTTCTTT
>TRBD1|once|TRBJ2-2|16|TRBV18
CASSTMTGLNTGELFF
TGTGCCAGCTCAACGATGACAGGGTTGAACACCGGGGAGCTGTTTTTT
>TRBD1|-|TRBJ1-2|14|TRBV27
CASSFRQGAFGYTF
TGTGCCAGCAGTTTCCGCCAGGGGGCGTTTGGCTACACCTTC
>TRBD2|-|TRBJ2-1|15|TRBV4-3
CASSQRGGLYNEQFF
TGCGCCAGCAGCCAACGGGGGGGCTTATACAATGAGCAGTTCTTC
>TRBD1|few|TRBJ2-7|15|TRBV6-4
CASRVYQGASYEQYF
TGTGCCAGCAGAGTGTACCAGGGGGCTTCCTACGAGCAGTACTTC
>-|-|TRBJ1-5|13|TRBV27
CASGRDDNQPQHF
TGTGCCAGCGGGAGGGACGACAATCAGCCCCAGCATTTT
>-|-|TRBJ1-1|13|TRBV6-5
CASSYSILTEAFF
TGTGCCAGCAGTTACTCGATCCTAACGGAAGCTTTCTTT
>TRBD2|-|TRBJ2-7|15|TRBV5-1
CASSLAGGATHEQYF
TGCGCCAGCAGCTTGGCGGGGGGGGCAACCCACGAGCAGTACTTC
>TRBD1|-|TRBJ2-3|15|TRBV27
CASRLRDRVTDTQYF
TGTGCCAGCCGATTGAGGGACAGGGTCACAGATACGCAGTATTTT
>TRBD1|-|TRBJ2-5|14|TRBV28
CASEGTGTFETQYF
TGTGCCAGCGAAGGGACAGGGACCTTTGAGACCCAGTACTTC
>-|-|TRBJ1-2|14|TRBV5-1
CASSLGRAQGGYTF
TGCGCCAGCAGCTTGGGCAGGGCCCAGGGGGGCTACACCTTC
>-|-|TRBJ1-5|13|TRBV28
CASSSRGNQPQHF
TGTGCCAGCAGTTCGAGGGGCAATCAGCCCCAGCATTTT
>TRBD1|-|TRBJ1-2|18|TRBV5-4
CASSRPPPPKDRSYGYTF
TGTGCCAGCAGCCGGCCACCACCCCCAAAGGACAGGAGCTATGGCTACACCTTC
>-|-|TRBJ1-3|15|TRBV19
CASSIPQGTGNTIYF
TGTGCCAGTAGTATTCCCCAGGGCACTGGAAACACCATATATTTT
>-|-|TRBJ1-1|14|TRBV5-6
CASSFTGVNTEAFF
TGTGCCAGCAGCTTCACGGGGGTTAACACTGAAGCTTTCTTT
>-|-|TRBJ1-1|14|TRBV23-1
CASSQRGLNTEAFF
TGCGCCAGCAGTCAGCGGGGTCTAAACACTGAAGCTTTCTTT
>-|-|TRBJ2-7|13|TRBV27
CASSLAGSYEQYF
TGTGCCAGCAGTCTTGCGGGGTCCTACGAGCAGTACTTC
>-|once|TRBJ2-7|13|TRBV27
CASSERDFYEQYF
TGTGCCAGCAGTGAACGGGACTTCTACGAGCAGTACTTC
>-|once|TRBJ2-7|13|TRBV7-2
CASSSTGVYEQYF
TGTGCCAGCAGCTCGACAGGAGTCTACGAGCAGTACTTC
>-|-|TRBJ1-6|14|TRBV6-4
CASSENSFNSPLHF
TGTGCCAGCAGTGAAAACAGCTTCAATTCACCCCTCCACTTT
>TRBD1|-|TRBJ1-2|16|TRBV13
CANYLIRGRVDYGYTF
TGTGCCAACTACCTTATTAGGGGGCGAGTTGATTATGGCTACACCTTC
>-|-|TRBJ1-5|14|TRBV28
CASRLPGGNQPQHF
TGTGCCAGCAGGCTCCCGGGGGGCAATCAGCCCCAGCATTTT
>-|-|TRBJ2-1|15|TRBV9
CASSVGNSGHNEQFF
TGTGCCAGCAGCGTAGGAAATAGCGGACACAATGAGCAGTTCTTC
>-|-|TRBJ1-1|15|TRBV7-2
CASSLRRGMNTEAFF
TGTGCCAGCAGCTTAAGGCGGGGAATGAACACTGAAGCTTTCTTT
>TRBD1|-|TRBJ1-2|15|TRBV5-1
CASSLGQGYGYGYTF
TGCGCCAGCAGCTTGGGACAGGGATACGGCTATGGCTACACCTTC
>-|once|TRBJ2-7|15|TRBV11-2
CASSTRVGGESEQYF
TGTGCCAGCAGCACCCGGGTCGGTGGAGAAAGCGAGCAGTACTTC
>TRBD2|-|TRBJ2-3|18|TRBV3-1/TRBV3-2
CASSQALTSGGRTDTQYF
TGTGCCAGCAGCCAAGCCTTGACTAGCGGGGGCCGCACAGATACGCAGTATTTT
>TRBD1|-|TRBJ1-4|15|TRBV6-6
CASSHSGGTDEKLFF
TGTGCCAGCAGCCACTCAGGGGGGACTGATGAAAAACTGTTTTTT
>-|-|TRBJ2-6|15|TRBV18
CASSPMAPGANVLTF
TGTGCCAGCTCACCAATGGCTCCCGGGGCCAACGTCCTGACTTTC
>-|-|TRBJ1-1|15|TRBV4-2
CASSQDRSPRTEAFF
TGTGCCAGCAGCCAAGATCGTTCCCCTCGCACTGAAGCTTTCTTT
>TRBD1|-|TRBJ1-6|16|TRBV6-6
CASSNTQGDYNSPLHF
TGTGCCAGCAGTAACACCCAGGGGGATTATAATTCACCCCTCCACTTT
>TRBD2|-|TRBJ2-7|14|TRBV4-3
CASSQGGRQNEQYF
TGCGCCAGCAGCCAGGGCGGGAGACAAAACGAGCAGTACTTC
>TRBD1|-|TRBJ1-1|13|TRBV19
CASGTGGVTEAFF
TGTGCCAGCGGGACAGGGGGAGTCACTGAAGCTTTCTTT
>-|-|TRBJ2-2|11|TRBV30
CAWTLAGELFF
TGTGCCTGGACTCTAGCTGGGGAGCTGTTTTTT
>-|-|TRBJ2-7|15|TRBV15
CATSQWDKSSYEQYF
TGTGCCACCAGCCAATGGGACAAGAGCTCCTACGAGCAGTACTTC
>-|-|TRBJ1-2|12|TRBV12-3/TRBV12-4
CASSHRRYGYTF
TGTGCCAGCAGTCACAGACGCTATGGCTACACCTTC
>TRBD2|-|TRBJ2-7|17|TRBV19
CASSIDRTSGSPYEQYF
TGTGCCAGTAGTATAGATCGAACTAGCGGGAGTCCCTACGAGCAGTACTTC
>-|few|TRBJ1-2|14|TRBV2
CASTEEISDYGYTF
TGTGCCAGCACCGAGGAGATTTCAGACTATGGCTACACCTTC
>-|-|TRBJ2-2|15|TRBV18
CASSPPNRNTGELFF
TGTGCCAGCTCACCACCCAACAGGAACACCGGGGAGCTGTTTTTT
>TRBD1|-|TRBJ2-7|14|TRBV28
CASSSRTGHYEQYF
TGTGCCAGCAGTTCACGGACAGGTCACTACGAGCAGTACTTC
>-|-|TRBJ1-5|16|TRBV19
CASSIMAGDGNQPQHF
TGTGCCAGTAGTATCATGGCGGGAGACGGCAATCAGCCCCAGCATTTT
>TRBD1|few|TRBJ1-1|18|TRBV19
CASSIPGTGGLMNTEAFF
TGTGCCAGTAGTATACCAGGGACAGGGGGCTTAATGAACACTGAAGCTTTCTTT
>-|once|TRBJ2-6|16|TRBV7-8
CASSPFAGSGANVLTF
TGTGCCAGCAGCCCCTTTGCGGGATCTGGGGCCAACGTCCTGACTTTC
>-|-|TRBJ1-2|13|TRBV4-3
CASSQDKNYGYTF
TGCGCCAGCAGCCAGGACAAAAACTATGGCTACACCTTC
>-|-|TRBJ2-2|15|TRBV27
CASSLGSIGAGELFF
TGTGCCAGCAGCCTGGGGTCCATAGGGGCCGGGGAGCTGTTTTTT
>TRBD1|-|TRBJ1-2|13|TRBV18
CASSEGQGYGYTF
TGTGCCAGCTCAGAAGGACAGGGTTATGGCTACACCTTC
>TRBD2|-|TRBJ2-1|18|TRBV27
CASSLDKGLAGVYNEQFF
TGTGCCAGCAGTCTCGACAAGGGACTAGCGGGAGTCTACAATGAGCAGTTCTTC
>TRBD1|-|TRBJ1-4|15|TRBV7-9
CASSVPGQANEKLFF
TGTGCCAGCAGCGTACCGGGACAGGCTAATGAAAAACTGTTTTTT
>-|few|TRBJ2-7|14|TRBV6-5
CASSPLGEVYEQYF
TGTGCCAGCAGCCCCTTAGGGGAGGTCTACGAGCAGTACTTC
>-|-|TRBJ1-5|15|TRBV15
CATSRDYSRDQPQHF
TGTGCCACCAGCAGAGATTACAGCCGCGATCAGCCCCAGCATTTT